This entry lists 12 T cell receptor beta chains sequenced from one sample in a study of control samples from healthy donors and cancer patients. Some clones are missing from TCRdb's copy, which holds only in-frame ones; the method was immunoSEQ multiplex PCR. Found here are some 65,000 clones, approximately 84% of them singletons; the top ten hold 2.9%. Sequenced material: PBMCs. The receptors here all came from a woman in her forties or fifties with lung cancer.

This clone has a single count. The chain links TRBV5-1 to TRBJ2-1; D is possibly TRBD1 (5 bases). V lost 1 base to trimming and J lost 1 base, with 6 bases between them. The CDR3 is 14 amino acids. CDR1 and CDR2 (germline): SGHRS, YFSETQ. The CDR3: CASSLQGSYNEQFF. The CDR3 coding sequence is TGCGCCAGCAGCTTGCAGGGATCCTACAATGAGCAGTTCTTC.

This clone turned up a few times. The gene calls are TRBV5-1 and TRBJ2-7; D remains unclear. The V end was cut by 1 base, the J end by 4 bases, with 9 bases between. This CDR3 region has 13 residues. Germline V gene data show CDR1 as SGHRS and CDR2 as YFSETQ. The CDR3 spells CASSLNGIYEQYF. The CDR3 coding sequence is TGCGCCAGCAGCTTGAACGGAATTTACGAGCAGTACTTC.

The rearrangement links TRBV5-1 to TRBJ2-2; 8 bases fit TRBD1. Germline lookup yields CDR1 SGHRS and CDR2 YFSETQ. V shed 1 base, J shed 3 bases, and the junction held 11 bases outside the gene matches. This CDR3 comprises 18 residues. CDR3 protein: CASSLREDRVSYTGELFF. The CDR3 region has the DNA TGCGCCAGCAGCTTGAGGGAGGACAGGGTGTCGTACACCGGGGAGCTGTTTTTT.

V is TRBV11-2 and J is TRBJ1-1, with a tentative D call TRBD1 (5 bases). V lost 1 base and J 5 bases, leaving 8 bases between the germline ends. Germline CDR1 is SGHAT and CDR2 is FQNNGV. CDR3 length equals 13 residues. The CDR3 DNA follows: TGTGCCAGCAGCTTAGGTAGGGGTACTGAAGCTTTCTTT. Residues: CASSLGRGTEAFF.

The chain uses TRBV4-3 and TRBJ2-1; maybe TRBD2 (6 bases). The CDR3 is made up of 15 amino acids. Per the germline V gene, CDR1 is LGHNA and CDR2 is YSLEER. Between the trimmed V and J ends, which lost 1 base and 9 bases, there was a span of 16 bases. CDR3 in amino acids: CASSQGGLFTSEQFF. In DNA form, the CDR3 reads TGCGCCAGCAGCCAAGGGGGACTTTTCACCAGTGAGCAGTTCTTC.

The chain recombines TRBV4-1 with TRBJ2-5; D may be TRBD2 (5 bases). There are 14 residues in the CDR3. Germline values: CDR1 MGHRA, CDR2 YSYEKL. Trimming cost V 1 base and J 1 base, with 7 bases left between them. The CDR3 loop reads CASSQGGLQETQYF. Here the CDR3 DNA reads TGCGCCAGCAGCCAAGGAGGACTCCAAGAGACCCAGTACTTC.

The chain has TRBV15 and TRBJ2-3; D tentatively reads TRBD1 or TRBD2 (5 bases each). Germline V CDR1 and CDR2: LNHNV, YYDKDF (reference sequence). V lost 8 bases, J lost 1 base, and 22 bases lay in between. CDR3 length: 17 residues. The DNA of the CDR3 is TGTGCCACCGTCGGGCTTCCTGAGAGGGGTGGCACAGATACGCAGTATTTT. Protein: CATVGLPERGGTDTQYF.

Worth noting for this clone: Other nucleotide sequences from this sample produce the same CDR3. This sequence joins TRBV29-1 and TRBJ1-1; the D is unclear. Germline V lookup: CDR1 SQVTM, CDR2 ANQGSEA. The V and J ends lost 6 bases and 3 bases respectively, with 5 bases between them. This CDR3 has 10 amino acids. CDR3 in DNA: TGCAGCGTACTGGACACTGAAGCTTTCTTT. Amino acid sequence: CSVLDTEAFF. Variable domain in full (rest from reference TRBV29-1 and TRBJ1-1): SAVISQKPSRDICQRGTSLTIQCQVDSQVTMMFWYRQQPGQSLTLIATANQGSEATYESGFVIDKFPISRPNLTFSTLTVSNMSPEDSSIYLCSVLDTEAFFGQGTRLTVV.

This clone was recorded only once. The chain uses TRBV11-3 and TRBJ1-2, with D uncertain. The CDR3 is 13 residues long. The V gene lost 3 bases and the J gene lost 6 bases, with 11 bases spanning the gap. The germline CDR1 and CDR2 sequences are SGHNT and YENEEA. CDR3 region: CASSLDGTNGYTF. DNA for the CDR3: TGTGCCAGCAGCTTGGACGGAACGAATGGCTACACCTTC.

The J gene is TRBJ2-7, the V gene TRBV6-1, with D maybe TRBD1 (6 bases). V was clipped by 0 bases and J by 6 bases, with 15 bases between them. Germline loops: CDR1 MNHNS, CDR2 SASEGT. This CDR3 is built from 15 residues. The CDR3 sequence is CASSEAPGARGEQYF. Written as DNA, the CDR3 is TGTGCCAGCAGTGAAGCGCCAGGGGCGAGGGGCGAGCAGTACTTC.

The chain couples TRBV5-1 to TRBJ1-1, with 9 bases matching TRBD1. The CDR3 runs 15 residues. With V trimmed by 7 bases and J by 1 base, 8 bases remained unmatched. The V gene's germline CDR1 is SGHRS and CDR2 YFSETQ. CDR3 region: CASAKMGQGNTEAFF. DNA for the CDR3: TGCGCCAGCGCTAAAATGGGACAGGGGAACACTGAAGCTTTCTTT.

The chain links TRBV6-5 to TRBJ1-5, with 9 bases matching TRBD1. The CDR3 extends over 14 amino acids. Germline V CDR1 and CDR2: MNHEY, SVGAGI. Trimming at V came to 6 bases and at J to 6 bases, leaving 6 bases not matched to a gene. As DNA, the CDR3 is TGTGCCAGCAGGAAACAGGGGGCCGGTCAGCCCCAGCATTTT. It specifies CASRKQGAGQPQHF.